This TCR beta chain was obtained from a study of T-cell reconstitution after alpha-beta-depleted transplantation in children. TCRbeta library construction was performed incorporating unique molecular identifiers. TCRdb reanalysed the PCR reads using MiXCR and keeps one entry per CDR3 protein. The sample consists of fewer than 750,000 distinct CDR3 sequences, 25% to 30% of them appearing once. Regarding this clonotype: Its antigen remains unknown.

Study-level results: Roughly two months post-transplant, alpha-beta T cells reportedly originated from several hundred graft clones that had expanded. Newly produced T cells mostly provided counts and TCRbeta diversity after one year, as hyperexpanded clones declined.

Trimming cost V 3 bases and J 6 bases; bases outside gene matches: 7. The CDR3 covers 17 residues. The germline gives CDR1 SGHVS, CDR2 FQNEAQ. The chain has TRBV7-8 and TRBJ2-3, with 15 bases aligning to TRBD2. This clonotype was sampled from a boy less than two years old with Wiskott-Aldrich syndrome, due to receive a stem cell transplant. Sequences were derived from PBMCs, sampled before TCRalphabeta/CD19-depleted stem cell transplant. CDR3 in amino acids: CASSFGLAGGIGDTQYF. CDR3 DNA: TGTGCCAGCAGCTTTGGACTAGCGGGAGGGATTGGGGATACGCAGTATTTT.